This T cell receptor beta chain is drawn from a study of blood T cell repertoires in COVID-19. Study-wide background: The analysed material was cDNA or gDNA that came from T cells, B-cell-depleted T cells, or PBMCs.

TCRdb keeps only in-frame clones here, not all; method: immunoSEQ multiplex PCR. Seen here are approximately 100,000 clones, roughly nine tenths observed once, and the top ten hold roughly a sixth. The TCR comes from a man aged 50-60 years with acute or convalescent COVID-19. Sequenced: peripheral blood.

The CDR3 sequence is CAWSVASGMSGNTIYF. The CDR3 DNA follows: TGTGCCTGGAGTGTCGCTTCAGGGATGTCTGGAAACACCATATATTTT. The chain employs TRBV30 and TRBJ1-3; tentative D call: TRBD1 (5 bases). Germline lookup yields CDR1 GTSNPN and CDR2 SVGIG (reference sequence). CDR3 length: 16 residues. Trimming shortened V by 0 bases and J by 1 base, and 13 bases separated the two germline ends. Full variable domain (outside the CDR3, taken from reference TRBV30 and TRBJ1-3): SQTIHQWPATLVQPVGSPLSLECTVEGTSNPNLYWYRQAAGRGLQLLFYSVGIGQISSEVPQNLSASRPQDRQFILSSKKLLLSDSGFYLCAWSVASGMSGNTIYFGEGSWLTVV.